This is a list of T cell receptor beta chains from one sample in a study of response to subunit inactivated influenza vaccine. TCRdb passed the RT-PCR reads through MiXCR, listing each CDR3 protein once. The repertoire holds 160,000 or so distinct CDR3 sequences, with roughly 11% as singletons. This specimen was non-naive T cells sorted from PBMCs, taken more than 35 days after vaccination. These receptors all stem from a man in his forties or fifties who received an inactivated influenza vaccine. The CDR3 runs from the conserved cysteine through the conserved F or W. The order of the fields is J gene, clone size, D gene, V gene, CDR3 DNA, CDR3 protein. A D gene is named only where the DNA matches it firmly. Rows give clone size only sometimes, using once, few, many, or a class for an expanded clone.

J: TRBJ2-7; size: NA; D: NA; V: TRBV2; DNA: TGTGCCAGCGGAAAGTGGGCCGTTGACTTC; CDR3: CASGKWAVDF
J: TRBJ2-6; size: few; D: TRBD1; V: TRBV4-3; DNA: TGCGCCAGCAGCCCCCAACAGGGGGCGACCGGGGCCAACGTCCTGACTTTC; CDR3: CASSPQQGATGANVLTF
J: TRBJ2-7; size: many; D: NA; V: TRBV7-8; DNA: TGTGCCAGCAGCGCGGGACCTCTCTACGAGCAGTACTTC; CDR3: CASSAGPLYEQYF
J: TRBJ2-4; size: NA; D: NA; V: TRBV20-1; DNA: TGCAGTGCTCCACCCGCATCCGGGGCCAAAAACATTCAGTACTTC; CDR3: CSAPPASGAKNIQYF
J: TRBJ2-1; size: NA; D: NA; V: TRBV3-1; DNA: TGTGCCAGCAGCCAAGGTCAGGCAGGGGGGAATGAGCAGTTCTTC; CDR3: CASSQGQAGGNEQFF
J: TRBJ2-1; size: few; D: TRBD2; V: TRBV11-2; DNA: TGTGCCAGCAGCTTTGAGCGGGGGGTCGTAGATGAGCAGTTCTTC; CDR3: CASSFERGVVDEQFF
J: TRBJ1-1; size: many; D: TRBD1; V: TRBV29-1; DNA: TGCAGCGTAGGGACAGCGAACACTGAAGCTTTCTTT; CDR3: CSVGTANTEAFF
J: TRBJ2-3; size: few; D: TRBD2; V: TRBV3-1; DNA: TGTGCCAGCAGCTATGGACTAGCGGCGAGCACAGATACGCAGTATTTT; CDR3: CASSYGLAASTDTQYF
J: TRBJ1-1; size: many; D: NA; V: TRBV6-1; DNA: TGTGCCAGCAGCTGGGGACAGAACACTGAAGCTTTCTTT; CDR3: CASSWGQNTEAFF
J: TRBJ2-7; size: few; D: TRBD1; V: TRBV7-8; DNA: TGTGCCAGCAGCTTAGGTTCCAGGGGGCTATACGAGCAGTACTTC; CDR3: CASSLGSRGLYEQYF
J: TRBJ1-5; size: NA; D: NA; V: TRBV7-2; DNA: TGTGCCAGCAGCTTTCTCCTGGGCAATCAGCCCCAGCATTTT; CDR3: CASSFLLGNQPQHF
J: TRBJ1-4; size: few; D: NA; V: TRBV12-3/TRBV12-4; DNA: TGTGCCAGCAGGACGTGGGGTGTTAATGAAAAACTGTTTTTT; CDR3: CASRTWGVNEKLFF
J: TRBJ1-2; size: many; D: NA; V: TRBV29-1; DNA: TGCAGCGTCAACAAACAGGGAGACTATGGCTACACCTTC; CDR3: CSVNKQGDYGYTF
J: TRBJ2-3; size: many; D: TRBD2; V: TRBV4-1; DNA: TGCGCCAGCAGCCACCTGGGACTAGCGGGAGGGCGAGATACGCAGTATTTT; CDR3: CASSHLGLAGGRDTQYF
J: TRBJ2-5; size: many; D: NA; V: TRBV20-1; DNA: TGCAGTGCTAGAGAAAGGACCAGCCAAGAGACCCAGTACTTC; CDR3: CSARERTSQETQYF
J: TRBJ2-3; size: many; D: NA; V: TRBV12-3/TRBV12-4; DNA: TGTGCCAGCAGTTCCCGGACGGAAACAGATACGCAGTATTTT; CDR3: CASSSRTETDTQYF
J: TRBJ2-3; size: many; D: TRBD2; V: TRBV6-1; DNA: TGTGCCAGCAGAAAGGAGCGGGGTAGGGATACGCAGTATTTT; CDR3: CASRKERGRDTQYF
J: TRBJ1-1; size: few; D: NA; V: TRBV29-1; DNA: TGCAGCGTTGAGGACGGTGGAACGATCACTGAAGCTTTCTTT; CDR3: CSVEDGGTITEAFF
J: TRBJ2-1; size: many; D: NA; V: TRBV5-6; DNA: TGTGCCAGCAGCAAGGACAGGGAGGGCGGTGAGCAGTTCTTC; CDR3: CASSKDREGGEQFF
J: TRBJ2-5; size: few; D: TRBD1; V: TRBV13; DNA: TGTGCCAGCAGCCTACAGGGGGCAATAGGGACCCAGTACTTC; CDR3: CASSLQGAIGTQYF
J: TRBJ2-3; size: many; D: NA; V: TRBV5-1; DNA: TGCGCCAGCAGCTTCAACGGGGACGATACGCAGTATTTT; CDR3: CASSFNGDDTQYF
J: TRBJ2-1; size: many; D: TRBD2; V: TRBV5-1; DNA: TGCGCCAGCAGCTCGGGACTAGCGGGAGATGAGCAGTTCTTC; CDR3: CASSSGLAGDEQFF
J: TRBJ1-5; size: NA; D: NA; V: TRBV10-3; DNA: TGTGCCATCAGTGAGACAGGGATAAATCAGCCCCAGCATTTT; CDR3: CAISETGINQPQHF
J: TRBJ2-5; size: many; D: NA; V: TRBV6-5; DNA: TGTGCCAGCAGTTACTCGGTTGGGGGACACGGTACCCAGTACTTC; CDR3: CASSYSVGGHGTQYF
J: TRBJ2-7; size: NA; D: NA; V: TRBV10-1; DNA: TGCGCCAGCAGCCTACAGACTAGAGGCGAGCAGTACTTC; CDR3: CASSLQTRGEQYF
J: TRBJ1-2; size: NA; D: NA; V: TRBV10-3; DNA: TGTGCCATCAGTGAGTCGACGGGACGGGTCTATGGCTACACCTTC; CDR3: CAISESTGRVYGYTF
J: TRBJ1-4; size: NA; D: TRBD1; V: TRBV11-2; DNA: TGTGCCAGCAGGCGACCAGGCAGGGGGGAAGAAAAACTGTTTTTT; CDR3: CASRRPGRGEEKLFF
J: TRBJ2-5; size: many; D: NA; V: TRBV5-5; DNA: TGTGCCAGCAGCTTGGGCGTAGCCGCAACCCAGTACTTC; CDR3: CASSLGVAATQYF
J: TRBJ1-1; size: few; D: NA; V: TRBV20-1; DNA: TGCAGTGCTAGAAAATCCGGGACTTCGAACACTGAAGCTTTCTTT; CDR3: CSARKSGTSNTEAFF
J: TRBJ1-2; size: many; D: NA; V: TRBV5-1; DNA: TGCGCCAGCAGCTTGGAGCGGGCAACGGGAGGCTACACCTTC; CDR3: CASSLERATGGYTF
J: TRBJ2-6; size: few; D: NA; V: TRBV3-1; DNA: TGTGCCAGCAGCCAAGCAACAGGGACTCTCTCTGGGGCCAACGTCCTGACTTTC; CDR3: CASSQATGTLSGANVLTF
J: TRBJ1-5; size: NA; D: NA; V: TRBV20-1; DNA: TGCAGTGTGGGCAGCCCTAGCAATCAGCCCCAGCATTTT; CDR3: CSVGSPSNQPQHF
J: TRBJ1-2; size: many; D: NA; V: TRBV29-1; DNA: TGCAGCGTTGGGATGGGGCGAAGCTATGGCTACACCTTC; CDR3: CSVGMGRSYGYTF
J: TRBJ2-1; size: NA; D: TRBD2; V: TRBV7-2; DNA: TGTGCCAGCAGCTTAGACGGGAGGGGCCACAATGAGCAGTTCTTC; CDR3: CASSLDGRGHNEQFF
J: TRBJ1-5; size: NA; D: NA; V: TRBV4-1; DNA: TGCGCCAGCAGCTATTTATACCAGGGGACTCAGCCCCAGCATTTT; CDR3: CASSYLYQGTQPQHF
J: TRBJ2-7; size: few; D: NA; V: TRBV10-3; DNA: TGTGCCATCAGTGACGGAGAAGGCTCCTACGAGCAGTACTTC; CDR3: CAISDGEGSYEQYF
J: TRBJ2-5; size: NA; D: TRBD1; V: TRBV20-1; DNA: TGCAGTGCTAGTAACAGGGGCCTTCGAGAGACCCAGTACTTC; CDR3: CSASNRGLRETQYF
J: TRBJ1-1; size: NA; D: NA; V: TRBV20-1; DNA: TGCAGTGCTAGGGTCACAGGGTCTGCTGAAGCTTTCTTT; CDR3: CSARVTGSAEAFF
J: TRBJ1-6; size: NA; D: NA; V: TRBV20-1; DNA: TGCAGTGCTACCCGAGGGGGTAGCTCCTATAATTCACCCCTCCACTTT; CDR3: CSATRGGSSYNSPLHF
J: TRBJ2-4; size: NA; D: NA; V: TRBV2; DNA: TGTGCCAGCAGTGCCAGGGTGTGGGGGGCCAAAAACATTCAGTACTTC; CDR3: CASSARVWGAKNIQYF
J: TRBJ2-5; size: few; D: NA; V: TRBV4-2; DNA: TGTGCCAGCAGCCAAGCCAGTGGAGAGACCCAGTACTTC; CDR3: CASSQASGETQYF
J: TRBJ2-1; size: few; D: NA; V: TRBV6-2/TRBV6-3; DNA: TGTGCCAGCAGTTATTCAGCCGGCTCCTACAATGAGCAGTTCTTC; CDR3: CASSYSAGSYNEQFF
J: TRBJ2-6; size: NA; D: TRBD2; V: TRBV7-6; DNA: TGTGCCAGCAGCAAAAGCGGGGCTTCTGGGGCCAACGTCCTGACTTTC; CDR3: CASSKSGASGANVLTF